This T cell receptor (beta chain) derives from a study of T cell responses to AZD1222 COVID-19 vaccine. Notes on the study in general: Breadth and depth of Spike-specific TCRs rose after two AZD1222 doses. Baseline serostatus was positive in only six AZD1222 recipients. Spike regions recognized by vaccine-associated CD4 TCRs spanned the protein, led by 160-218 and 743-854. Donors were mostly white British, more females; clonal diversity possibly underestimated.

As for this clone: The antigen is not known. Other DNA sequences of this sample code for an identical CDR3.

Clones were read by immunoSEQ multiplex PCR, and TCRdb kept only the in-frame ones, dropping some. The sample lists over 150,000 clones; approximately 92% were seen once. This CDR3 contains 12 residues. Trimming shortened V by 6 bases and J by 7 bases, and 12 bases separated the two germline ends. CDR1 MNHEY and CDR2 SVGAGI come from the germline V gene. The receptor was derived from an adult who received the MenACWY meningococcal vaccine as a control. This specimen consisted of peripheral blood, obtained 28 days after the second dose of the MenACWY control vaccine. The chain carries TRBV6-5 and TRBJ1-2; a possible D gene is TRBD1 (5 bases). The DNA of the CDR3 is TGTGCCAGCAGACCGGACATCGGTGGCTACACCTTC. Protein: CASRPDIGGYTF.